This T cell receptor beta chain was sequenced during a study of T cell responses to AZD1222 COVID-19 vaccine. Study observations and caveats: The donor group comprised mostly white British people and more females; the analysis possibly underestimated clonal diversity. With two AZD1222 doses given, Spike-specific TCR breadth and depth both rose.

Assay used: immunoSEQ multiplex PCR; TCRdb lists only in-frame clones, some missing. This sample has approximately 100,000 clones, with approximately 90% found just once. This CDR3 has 16 amino acids. V shed 0 bases and J 8 bases; nucleotides not matched to a gene: 9. CDR1 is SGDLS and CDR2 is YYNGEE in the germline V gene. Note on this clone: Its antigen is unidentified.

The input for sequencing was peripheral blood, taken on day 0 of AZD1222 vaccination. This sequence joins TRBV9 and TRBJ2-1; 9 bases are shared with TRBD2. The clonotype originates from an adult in good health. Written as DNA, the CDR3 is TGTGCCAGCAGCGTAGCGGGCGGGAGGGCCTTAGATGAGCAGTTCTTC. Its protein product is CASSVAGGRALDEQFF.